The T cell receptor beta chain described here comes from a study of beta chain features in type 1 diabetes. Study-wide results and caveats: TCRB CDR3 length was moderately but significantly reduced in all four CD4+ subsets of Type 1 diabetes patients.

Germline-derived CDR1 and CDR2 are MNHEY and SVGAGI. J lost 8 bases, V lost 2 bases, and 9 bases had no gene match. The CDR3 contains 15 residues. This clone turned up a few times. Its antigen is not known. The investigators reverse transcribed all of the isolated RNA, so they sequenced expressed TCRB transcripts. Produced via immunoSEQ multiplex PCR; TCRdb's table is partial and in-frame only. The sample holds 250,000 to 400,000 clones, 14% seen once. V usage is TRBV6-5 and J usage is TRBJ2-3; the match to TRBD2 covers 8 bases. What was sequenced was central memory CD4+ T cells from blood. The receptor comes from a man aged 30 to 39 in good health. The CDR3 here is CASSYPNSGEGTQYF. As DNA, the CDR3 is TGTGCCAGCAGTTACCCCAATAGCGGGGAGGGTACGCAGTATTTT.